The 7 T cell receptor beta chains given below trace back to one sample, sequenced in a study of blood T cell repertoires in COVID-19. The repertoire was sequenced with immunoSEQ multiplex PCR; TCRdb's copy has only in-frame clones and lacks some. The data hold fewer than 250,000 clones, with around 86% observed a single time. Sequencing used peripheral blood. The receptor source for this set is a woman aged 55-70 years who had recovered from COVID-19.

The J gene is TRBJ2-6, the V gene TRBV3-1 (or the pseudogene TRBV3-2); 8 bases agree with TRBD1. The CDR3 extends over 19 amino acids. Germline loops: CDR1 LGHDT, CDR2 YNNKEL (reference sequence). The junction had 10 bases not matched to a gene; V was cut back by 3 bases and J by 0 bases. The CDR3 region is CASSQYSGTGSSGANVLTF. CDR3 nucleotide sequence: TGTGCCAGCAGCCAGTACTCCGGGACAGGAAGCTCTGGGGCCAACGTCCTGACTTTC.

The V gene is TRBV3-1 (or the pseudogene TRBV3-2), the J gene TRBJ1-2; D is ambiguous. The germline gives CDR1 LGHDT, CDR2 YNNKEL (reference sequence). V lost 2 bases, J lost 2 bases, and 6 bases lay in between. The CDR3 extends over 13 amino acids. CDR3 in amino acids: CASSQRSNYGYTF. The CDR3 DNA reads as TGTGCCAGCAGCCAACGGAGCAACTATGGCTACACCTTC.

The rearrangement joins TRBV14 to TRBJ2-7; no reliable D call. V lost 0 bases and J 4 bases, leaving 4 bases between the germline ends. The CDR3 totals 12 residues. Germline V gene lookup returns CDR1 SGHDN and CDR2 FVKESK. CDR3 loop: CASSQEEYEQYF. The CDR3 bases are TGTGCCAGCAGCCAAGAAGAGTACGAGCAGTACTTC.

In this sample, this clone turned up once. The gene calls are TRBV5-6 and TRBJ2-3; D might be TRBD2 (5 bases). The CDR3 sequence is 15 residues long. Germline CDR1 is SGHDT and CDR2 is YYEEEE. V lost 6 bases, J lost 3 bases, and 17 bases lay in between. The CDR3: CASTDRRWATDTQYF. As DNA, the CDR3 is TGTGCCAGCACCGATAGGAGGTGGGCTACAGATACGCAGTATTTT. The full variable domain, in which reference TRBV5-6 and TRBJ2-3 provide the parts outside the CDR3, is DAGVTQSPTHLIKTRGQQVTLRCSPKSGHDTVSWYQQALGQGPQFIFQYYEEEERQRGNFPDRFSGHQFPNYSSELNVNALLLGDSALYLCASTDRRWATDTQYFGPGTRLTVL.

V gene TRBV5-4 combines with J gene TRBJ2-7; weak D call: TRBD1 (6 bases). The CDR3 spans 14 residues. The ends were cut back, 0 bases at V and 7 bases at J, with 14 bases in the middle. Germline V gene data show CDR1 as SGHNT and CDR2 as YYREEE (reference sequence). The CDR3 region is CASSLDLGAREQYF. CDR3 coding DNA: TGTGCCAGCAGCTTGGACCTGGGGGCGCGAGAGCAGTACTTC.

The CDR3, as DNA: TGTGCCAGCAGCCCCCGTAATAGCGGGGGTTACGAGCAGTACTTC. Translated, it gives CASSPRNSGGYEQYF. The chain uses TRBV11-2 and TRBJ2-7, with TRBD2 matching 9 bases. Germline V gene lookup returns CDR1 SGHAT and CDR2 FQNNGV. This CDR3 contains 15 residues. J gave up 4 bases and V 5 bases, and 9 bases lay outside the gene matches.

Notes on this clone: The identical CDR3 is also encoded by other nucleotide sequences in the sample. The chain has TRBV28 and TRBJ1-2; D is undetermined. The germline V gene encodes CDR1 MDHEN and CDR2 SYDVKM. Trimming cost V 6 bases and J 2 bases, with 13 bases left between them. This CDR3 comprises 14 residues. The CDR3 loop is CASSPPGQNYGYTF. Written as DNA, the CDR3 is TGTGCCAGCAGCCCACCAGGCCAAAACTATGGCTACACCTTC.